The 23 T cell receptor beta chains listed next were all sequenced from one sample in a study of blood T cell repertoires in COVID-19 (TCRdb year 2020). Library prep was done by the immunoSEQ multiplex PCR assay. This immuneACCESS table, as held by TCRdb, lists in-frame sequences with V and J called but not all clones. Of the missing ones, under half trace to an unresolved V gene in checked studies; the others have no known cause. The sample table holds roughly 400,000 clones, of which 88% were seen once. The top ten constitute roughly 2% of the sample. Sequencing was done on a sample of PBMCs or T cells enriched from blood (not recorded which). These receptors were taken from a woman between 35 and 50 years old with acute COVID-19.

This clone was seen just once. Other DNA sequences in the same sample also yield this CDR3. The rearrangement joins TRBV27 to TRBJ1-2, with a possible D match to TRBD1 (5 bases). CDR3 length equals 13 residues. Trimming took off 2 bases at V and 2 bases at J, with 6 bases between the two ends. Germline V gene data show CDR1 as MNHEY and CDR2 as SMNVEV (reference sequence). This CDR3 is CASSLRGNYGYTF. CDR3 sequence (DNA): TGTGCCAGCAGTTTACGGGGGAACTATGGCTACACCTTC.

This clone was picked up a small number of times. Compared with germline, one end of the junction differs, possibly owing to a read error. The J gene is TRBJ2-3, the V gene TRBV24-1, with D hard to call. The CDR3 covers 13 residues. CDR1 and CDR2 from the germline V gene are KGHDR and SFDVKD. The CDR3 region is CATSDFDSETQYF. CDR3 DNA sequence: TGTGCCACCAGTGATTTCGACTCAGAGACGCAGTATTTT.

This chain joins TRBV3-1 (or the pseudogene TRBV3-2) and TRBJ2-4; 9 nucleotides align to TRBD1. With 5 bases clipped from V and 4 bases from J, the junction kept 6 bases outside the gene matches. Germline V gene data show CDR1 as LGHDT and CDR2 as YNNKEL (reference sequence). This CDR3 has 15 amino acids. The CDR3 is CASSKTGGRKNIQYF. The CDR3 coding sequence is TGTGCCAGCAGCAAGACAGGGGGGCGTAAAAACATTCAGTACTTC.

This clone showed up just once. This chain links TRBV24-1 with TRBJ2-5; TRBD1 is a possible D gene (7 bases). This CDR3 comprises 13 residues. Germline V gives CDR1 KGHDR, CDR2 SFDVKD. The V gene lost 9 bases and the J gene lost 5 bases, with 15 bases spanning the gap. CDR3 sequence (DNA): TGTGCCACCGCGGAGGGGGCACAGGAGACCCAGTACTTC. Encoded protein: CATAEGAQETQYF.

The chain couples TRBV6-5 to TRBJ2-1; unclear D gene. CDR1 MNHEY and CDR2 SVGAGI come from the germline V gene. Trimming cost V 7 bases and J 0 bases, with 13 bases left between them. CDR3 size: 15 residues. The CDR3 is CASKVRLSSYNEQFF. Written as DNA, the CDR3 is TGTGCCAGCAAGGTGAGACTCAGCTCCTACAATGAGCAGTTCTTC.

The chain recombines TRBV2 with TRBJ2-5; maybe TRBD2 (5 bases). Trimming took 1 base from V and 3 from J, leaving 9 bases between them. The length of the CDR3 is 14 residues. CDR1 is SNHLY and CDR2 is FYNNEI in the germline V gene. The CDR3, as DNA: TGTGCCAGCAGTGAAGTCCGGGGAAAAGAGACCCAGTACTTC. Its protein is CASSEVRGKETQYF.

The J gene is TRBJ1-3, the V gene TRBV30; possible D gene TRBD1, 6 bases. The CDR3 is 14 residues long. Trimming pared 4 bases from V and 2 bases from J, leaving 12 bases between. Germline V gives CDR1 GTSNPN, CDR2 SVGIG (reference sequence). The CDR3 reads CAWNTQGPGNTIYF. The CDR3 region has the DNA TGTGCCTGGAATACACAGGGACCTGGAAACACCATATATTTT.

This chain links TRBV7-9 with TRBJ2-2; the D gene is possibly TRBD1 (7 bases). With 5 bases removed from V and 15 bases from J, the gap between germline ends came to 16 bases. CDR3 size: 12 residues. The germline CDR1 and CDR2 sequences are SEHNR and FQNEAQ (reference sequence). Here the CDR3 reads CASSQTGEAMFF. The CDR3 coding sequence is TGTGCCAGCAGCCAAACAGGGGAGGCGATGTTTTTT.

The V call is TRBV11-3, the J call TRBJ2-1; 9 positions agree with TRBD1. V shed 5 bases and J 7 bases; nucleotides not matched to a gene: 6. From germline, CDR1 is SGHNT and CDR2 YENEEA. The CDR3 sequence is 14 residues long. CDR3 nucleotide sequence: TGTGCCAGCAGCGCAACGACAGGGGGGAATGAGCAGTTCTTC. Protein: CASSATTGGNEQFF.

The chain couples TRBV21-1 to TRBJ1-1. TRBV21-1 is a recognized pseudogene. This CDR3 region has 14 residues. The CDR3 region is CASSIRGKNTEAFF. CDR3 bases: TGTGCCAGCAGCATTCGGGGGAAGAACACTGAAGCTTTCTTT.

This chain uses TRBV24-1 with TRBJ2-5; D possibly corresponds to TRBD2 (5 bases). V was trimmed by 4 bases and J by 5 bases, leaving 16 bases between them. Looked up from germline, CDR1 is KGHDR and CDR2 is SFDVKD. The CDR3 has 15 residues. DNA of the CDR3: TGTGCCACCAGTGACTCCGGGCAGGAGGTGGAGACCCAGTACTTC. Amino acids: CATSDSGQEVETQYF.

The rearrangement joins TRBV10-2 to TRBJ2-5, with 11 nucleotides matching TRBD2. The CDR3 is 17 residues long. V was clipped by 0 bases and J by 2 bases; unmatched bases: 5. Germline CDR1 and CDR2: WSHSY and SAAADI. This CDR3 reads CASSESVAGGLQETQYF. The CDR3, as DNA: TGCGCCAGCAGTGAGTCGGTAGCGGGGGGGCTTCAAGAGACCCAGTACTTC.

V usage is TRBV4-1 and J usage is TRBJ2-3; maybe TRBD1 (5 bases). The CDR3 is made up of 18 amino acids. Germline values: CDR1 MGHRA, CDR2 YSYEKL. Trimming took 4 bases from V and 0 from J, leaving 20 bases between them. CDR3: CASSPHKTQGLSTDTQYF. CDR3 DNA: TGCGCCAGCAGCCCGCACAAAACGCAGGGTCTCAGCACAGATACGCAGTATTTT.

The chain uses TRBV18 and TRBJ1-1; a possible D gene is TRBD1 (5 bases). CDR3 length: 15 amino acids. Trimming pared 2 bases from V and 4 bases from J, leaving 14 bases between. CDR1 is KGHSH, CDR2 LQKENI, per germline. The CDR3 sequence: CASSPGWGVATEAFF. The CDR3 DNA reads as TGTGCCAGCTCACCAGGGTGGGGGGTTGCCACTGAAGCTTTCTTT.

The chain's CDR3 is CASRQGALEAFF. The CDR3 DNA follows: TGTGCCAGCAGGCAGGGGGCATTGGAAGCTTTCTTT. The chain links TRBV25-1 to TRBJ1-1; 8 nucleotides align to TRBD1. CDR1 is MGHDK, CDR2 SYGVNS, per germline. V gave up 6 bases and J gave up 8 bases; unmatched junction bases: 5. CDR3 length: 12 amino acids.

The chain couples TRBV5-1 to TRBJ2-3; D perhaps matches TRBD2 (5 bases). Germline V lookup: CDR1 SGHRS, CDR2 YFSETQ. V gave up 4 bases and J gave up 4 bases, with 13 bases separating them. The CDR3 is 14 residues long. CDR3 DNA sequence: TGCGCCAGCAGCCCGCAGCGGTCTTCAGATACGCAGTATTTT. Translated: CASSPQRSSDTQYF.

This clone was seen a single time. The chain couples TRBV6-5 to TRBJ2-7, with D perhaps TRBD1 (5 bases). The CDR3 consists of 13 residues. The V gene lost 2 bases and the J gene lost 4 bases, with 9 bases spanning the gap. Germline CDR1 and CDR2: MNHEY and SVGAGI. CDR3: CASSYLQGYEQYF. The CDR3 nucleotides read TGTGCCAGCAGTTACCTCCAGGGATACGAGCAGTACTTC.

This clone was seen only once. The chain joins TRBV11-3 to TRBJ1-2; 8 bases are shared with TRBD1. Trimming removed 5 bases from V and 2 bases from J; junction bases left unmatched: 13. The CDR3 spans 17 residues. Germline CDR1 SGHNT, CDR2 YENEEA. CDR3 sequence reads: CASSTTLRQGQNYGYTF. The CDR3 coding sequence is TGTGCCAGCAGCACCACCCTAAGACAGGGGCAGAACTATGGCTACACCTTC. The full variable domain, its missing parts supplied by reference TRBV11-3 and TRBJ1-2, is EAGVVQSPRYKIIEKKQPVAFWCNPISGHNTLYWYLQNLGQGPELLIRYENEEAVDDSQLPKDRFSAERLKGVDSTLKIQPAELGDSAVYLCASSTTLRQGQNYGYTFGSGTRLTVV.

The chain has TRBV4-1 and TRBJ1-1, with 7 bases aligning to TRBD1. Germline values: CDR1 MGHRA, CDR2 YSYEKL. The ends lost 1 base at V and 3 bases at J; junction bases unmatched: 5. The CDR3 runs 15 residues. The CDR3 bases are TGCGCCAGCAGCCAAGTGAGGGGGCACGACACTGAAGCTTTCTTT. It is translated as CASSQVRGHDTEAFF.

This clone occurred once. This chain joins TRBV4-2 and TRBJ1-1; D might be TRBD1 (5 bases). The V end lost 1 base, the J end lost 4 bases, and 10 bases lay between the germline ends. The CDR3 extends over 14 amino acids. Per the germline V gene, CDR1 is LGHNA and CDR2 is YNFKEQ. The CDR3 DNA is TGTGCCAGCAGCCAAGTAGGAAGGGGCACTGAAGCTTTCTTT. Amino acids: CASSQVGRGTEAFF.

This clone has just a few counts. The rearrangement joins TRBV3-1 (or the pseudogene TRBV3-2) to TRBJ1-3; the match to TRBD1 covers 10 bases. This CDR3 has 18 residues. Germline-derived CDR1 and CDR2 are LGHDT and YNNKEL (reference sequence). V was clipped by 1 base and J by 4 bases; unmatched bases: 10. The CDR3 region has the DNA TGTGCCAGCAGCCAAGCCTACCGGACAGGGGGGTCCGGAAACACCATATATTTT. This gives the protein CASSQAYRTGGSGNTIYF.

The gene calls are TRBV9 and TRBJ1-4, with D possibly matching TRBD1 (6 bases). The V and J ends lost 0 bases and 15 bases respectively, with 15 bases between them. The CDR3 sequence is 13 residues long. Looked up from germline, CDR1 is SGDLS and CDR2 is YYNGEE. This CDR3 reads CASSVDGGDRMFF. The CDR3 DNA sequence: TGTGCCAGCAGCGTAGATGGGGGAGACAGGATGTTTTTT.

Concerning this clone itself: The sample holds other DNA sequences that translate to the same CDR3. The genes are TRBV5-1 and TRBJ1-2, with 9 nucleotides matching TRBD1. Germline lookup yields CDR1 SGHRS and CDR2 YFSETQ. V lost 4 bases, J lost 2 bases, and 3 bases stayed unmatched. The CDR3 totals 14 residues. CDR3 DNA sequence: TGCGCCAGCAGCCCGGGACAGGGAAACTATGGCTACACCTTC. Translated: CASSPGQGNYGYTF.